These 20 T cell receptor beta chains originate from one sample sequenced in a study of CD8 T cells in Susac syndrome. Random hexamers were used to reverse transcribe an amount of about 0.5 to 1 ug RNA. Using its own MiXCR run on the immunoSEQ multiplex PCR reads, TCRdb lists one record per CDR3 protein. The sample consists of 130,000 or so distinct CDR3 sequences, roughly 94% of them appearing once. The sample was CD4+ T cells from PBMCs. These receptors all come from a human donor in good health.

The CDR3 region is CSVGGGLSSYEQYF. The CDR3 region has the DNA TGCAGCGTTGGGGGGGGACTGAGCTCCTACGAGCAGTACTTC. The chain links TRBV29-1 to TRBJ2-7, with TRBD2 matching 7 bases. Trimming at V came to 4 bases and at J to 0 bases, leaving 6 bases not matched to a gene. The CDR3 loop spans 14 amino acids. Germline CDR1 reads SQVTM; CDR2 reads ANQGSEA.

The J gene is TRBJ2-7, the V gene TRBV11-3; 7 bases are shared with TRBD1. Germline V gene sequence: CDR1 SGHNT, CDR2 YENEEA. With 4 bases clipped from V and 6 bases from J, the junction kept 15 bases outside the gene matches. This CDR3 is 16 amino acids long. CDR3 nucleotide sequence: TGTGCCAGCAGCTCATCCCGACAGGGCCCCACGCCCGAGCAGTACTTC. This codes for CASSSSRQGPTPEQYF. Supplemented by reference TRBV11-3 and TRBJ2-7, the full variable domain reads EAGVVQSPRYKIIEKKQPVAFWCNPISGHNTLYWYLQNLGQGPELLIRYENEEAVDDSQLPKDRFSAERLKGVDSTLKIQPAELGDSAVYLCASSSSRQGPTPEQYFGPGTRLTVT.

V gene TRBV6-2 or TRBV6-3 combines with J gene TRBJ2-5; a possible D gene is TRBD2 (6 bases). Per germline, CDR1 MNHEY and CDR2 SVGEGT. V lost 4 bases, J lost 3 bases, and 12 bases lay in between. This CDR3 is 14 amino acids long. The CDR3 DNA reads TGTGCCAGCAGTTCTAAGCGGGCAAAAGAGACCCAGTACTTC. Protein: CASSSKRAKETQYF.

This clonotype was counted once. The chain couples TRBV7-2 to TRBJ2-1, with a weak D call TRBD1 (5 bases). Trimming cost V 1 base and J 10 bases, with 11 bases left between them. The germline gives CDR1 SGHTA, CDR2 FQGNSA. The CDR3 length is 13 residues. The CDR3 region is CASSLDLGREQFF. In nucleotides, the CDR3 is TGTGCCAGCAGCTTAGATCTGGGGCGGGAGCAGTTCTTC. Combining the CDR3 with reference TRBV7-2 and TRBJ2-1 gives the whole variable domain GAGVSQSPSNKVTEKGKDVELRCDPISGHTALYWYRQSLGQGLEFLIYFQGNSAPDKSGLPSDRFSAERTGGSVSTLTIQRTQQEDSAVYLCASSLDLGREQFFGPGTRLTVL.

The chain joins TRBV27 to TRBJ1-1; a weak D match, TRBD1 (6 bases). The CDR3 runs to 17 residues. Germline lookup yields CDR1 MNHEY and CDR2 SMNVEV (reference sequence). The germline V and J ends were trimmed by 5 bases and 1 base, with 20 bases remaining between them. The CDR3 DNA is TGTGCCAGCAGTCGGTCATCTCGGGGGGCAAGGAACACTGAAGCTTTCTTT. Amino acids: CASSRSSRGARNTEAFF.

The V and J genes are TRBV2 and TRBJ2-3, with D uncertain. This CDR3 spans 12 amino acids. Germline V gene sequence: CDR1 SNHLY, CDR2 FYNNEI. The germline V and J ends were trimmed by 11 bases and 1 base, with 10 bases remaining between them. CDR3 region: CALLIGTDTQYF. In DNA, the CDR3 is TGTGCCCTCCTAATCGGCACAGATACGCAGTATTTT.

The chain employs TRBV29-1 and TRBJ1-1; a possible D gene is TRBD1 (5 bases). The V and J ends lost 6 bases and 4 bases respectively, with 12 bases between them. Looked up from germline, CDR1 is SQVTM and CDR2 is ANQGSEA. The CDR3 covers 12 residues. CDR3 DNA: TGCAGCGTGGCCTCGGGGGTCACTGAAGCTTTCTTT. Translation: CSVASGVTEAFF.

The J gene is TRBJ2-7, the V gene TRBV29-1; 8 bases match TRBD2. Germline CDR1 is SQVTM and CDR2 is ANQGSEA. This CDR3 has 13 amino acids. V was clipped by 2 bases and J by 5 bases; unmatched bases: 5. The CDR3: CSVEKGAGDEQYF. In DNA, the CDR3 is TGCAGCGTTGAAAAGGGAGCGGGAGACGAGCAGTACTTC.

The rearrangement links TRBV6-5 to TRBJ1-1; D ambiguous. Germline V gene lookup returns CDR1 MNHEY and CDR2 SVGAGI. Trimming cost V 4 bases and J 4 bases, with 10 bases left between them. The CDR3 length is 13 residues. The chain's CDR3 is CASSSSIGTEAFF. In nucleotides, the CDR3 is TGTGCCAGCAGTTCCTCGATCGGCACTGAAGCTTTCTTT.

The rearrangement links TRBV25-1 to TRBJ2-1, with D tentatively TRBD1 or TRBD2 (5 bases each). This CDR3 is 15 amino acids long. V was shortened by 6 bases and J by 2 bases, with 14 bases between the two germline ends. Looked up from germline, CDR1 is MGHDK and CDR2 is SYGVNS. The CDR3 sequence is CASSGAGTAYNEQFF. DNA of the CDR3: TGTGCCAGCAGCGGGGCTGGGACGGCCTACAATGAGCAGTTCTTC.

The chain is built from TRBV25-1 and TRBJ2-7; tentative D call: TRBD1 (6 bases). V lost 2 bases and J 6 bases, leaving 14 bases between the germline ends. This CDR3 spans 14 amino acids. Per the germline V gene, CDR1 is MGHDK and CDR2 is SYGVNS. This chain's CDR3 is CASSEEGHPPEQYF. DNA of the CDR3: TGTGCCAGCAGTGAAGAGGGACACCCCCCCGAGCAGTACTTC.

The chain has TRBV30 and TRBJ2-3; D is undetermined. Germline CDR1 is GTSNPN and CDR2 is SVGIG (reference sequence). V lost 2 bases and J 8 bases, leaving 17 bases between the germline ends. This CDR3 spans 14 amino acids. The CDR3 loop is CAWSSGPPVGTQYF. The CDR3 nucleotides are TGTGCCTGGAGTTCTGGCCCCCCGGTCGGTACGCAGTATTTT.

The chain has TRBV7-9 and TRBJ2-5; D is undetermined. CDR3 size: 16 residues. Germline V gene lookup returns CDR1 SEHNR and CDR2 FQNEAQ (reference sequence). Trimming took 1 base from V and 2 from J, leaving 14 bases between them. The CDR3: CASSLVGSLGQETQYF. DNA of the CDR3: TGTGCCAGCAGCTTAGTGGGGTCGTTGGGGCAAGAGACCCAGTACTTC.

The chain has TRBV2 and TRBJ2-1; D gene unclear. Trimming stripped 2 bases from V and 9 bases from J, with 11 bases between. The CDR3 loop spans 13 amino acids. CDR1 and CDR2 (germline): SNHLY, FYNNEI. The CDR3 DNA is TGTGCCAGCAGTGAAAACTTAGACCTTGAGCAGTTCTTC. It encodes CASSENLDLEQFF.

The gene calls are TRBV15 and TRBJ2-3, with D perhaps matching TRBD2 (6 bases). V was pared by 8 bases and J by 1 base, with 25 bases between. Germline V gene lookup returns CDR1 LNHNV and CDR2 YYDKDF (reference sequence). The CDR3 spans 18 residues. CDR3 residues: CATSGRWSGSGGTDTQYF. The CDR3 DNA reads as TGTGCCACCTCCGGACGGTGGTCAGGGTCGGGAGGCACAGATACGCAGTATTTT.

J is TRBJ1-2 and V is TRBV28; tentatively, D is TRBD1 (5 bases). The germline V gene has CDR1 MDHEN and CDR2 SYDVKM. This CDR3 has 14 amino acids. Trimming took 4 bases from V and 4 from J, leaving 13 bases between them. CDR3 coding DNA: TGTGCCAGCAGTTCTCCAACAAGGGGCTATGGCTACACCTTC. Residues: CASSSPTRGYGYTF.

The gene calls are TRBV18 and TRBJ2-5; D uncertain. Germline assignment: CDR1 KGHSH and CDR2 LQKENI. Trimming pared 3 bases from V and 0 bases from J, leaving 8 bases between. This CDR3 has 14 amino acids. CDR3 in DNA: TGTGCCAGCTCACCGAGTGGTGACCAAGAGACCCAGTACTTC. Protein: CASSPSGDQETQYF.

The sample holds a few counts of this clonotype. The chain combines TRBV18 with TRBJ2-5, with D perhaps matching TRBD2 (5 bases). V was clipped by 4 bases and J by 5 bases, with 11 bases between them. Germline CDR1 KGHSH, CDR2 LQKENI. The CDR3 runs to 13 residues. The CDR3 loop reads CASSLGLEETQYF. As DNA, the CDR3 is TGTGCCAGCTCACTCGGACTTGAGGAGACCCAGTACTTC.

The chain's CDR3 is CASSVAAQGAVGNEQFF. CDR3 nucleotides: TGTGCCAGCAGTGTCGCGGCCCAGGGGGCGGTAGGCAATGAGCAGTTCTTC. The chain combines TRBV6-4 with TRBJ2-1; TRBD1 aligns across 8 bases. The CDR3 loop spans 17 amino acids. V gave up 4 bases and J gave up 6 bases; unmatched junction bases: 14. Germline lookup yields CDR1 MRHNA and CDR2 SNTAGT.

The chain couples TRBV19 to TRBJ2-2; perhaps TRBD1 as D (6 bases). The CDR3 spans 16 residues. Germline lookup yields CDR1 LNHDA and CDR2 SQIVND (reference sequence). Trimming stripped 6 bases from V and 4 bases from J, with 18 bases between. CDR3: CASSFQSGDTTGELFF. The CDR3 DNA reads TGTGCCAGTAGCTTCCAATCAGGGGATACCACCGGGGAGCTGTTTTTT.